This is a list of T cell receptor beta chains from one sample in a study of spatial heterogeneity in lung cancer. MiXCR was run by TCRdb on the 5' RACE reads, yielding one entry per CDR3 protein. This sample has under 10,000 distinct CDR3 sequences; 9.7% occur once, and the top ten carry about 23%. The sequenced sample was normal lung tissue next to the tumor, obtained at surgery. All receptors derive from a male donor with early-stage non-small cell lung cancer. The CDR3 runs from the conserved cysteine through the conserved F or W. A D gene is named only where the DNA matches it firmly. Only part of the rows carry a size: once, few, many, or a class if the clone is expanded.

j_gene,d_gene,v_gene,abundance,CDR3nt,CDR3aa
TRBJ2-7,TRBD1,TRBV10-1,many,TGCGCCAGTTTACTTCCCGGGACAGGGCGACGGCAGTACTTC,CASLLPGTGRRQYF
TRBJ2-2,TRBD2,TRBV5-1,many,TGCGCCAGCAGGGCGGGACTAGCGCTGGAGCGGGGCACCGGGGAGCTGTTTTTT,CASRAGLALERGTGELFF
TRBJ2-1,TRBD2,TRBV24-1,medium-sized,TGTGCCACCAGTGATCCGAGCGGGGGGAAGCAGTTCTTC,CATSDPSGGKQFF
TRBJ2-7,NA,TRBV5-1,medium-sized,TGCGCCAGCAGCCGCGGACAGAGCTACGAGCAGTACTTC,CASSRGQSYEQYF
TRBJ1-1,NA,TRBV6-6,many,TGTGCCAGCAGTTTACCGGACATTGTTAAGGCTTTCTTT,CASSLPDIVKAFF
TRBJ2-2,TRBD1,TRBV20-1,many,TGCAGTGCTACGCGACAGGGGGCTGGCACCGGGGAGCTGTTTTTT,CSATRQGAGTGELFF
TRBJ1-6,TRBD1,TRBV6-6,many,TGTGCCAGCAGTTCCGACAGGGCTTGGCATTCACCCCTCCACTTT,CASSSDRAWHSPLHF
TRBJ2-7,TRBD2,TRBV6-6,NA,TGTGCCAGCAGTAGACTAGCGGGGGAGCAGTACTTC,CASSRLAGEQYF
TRBJ2-1,NA,TRBV11-3,NA,TGTGCCAGCAGCCCTTACTCGGCGGCGTACAATGAGCAGTTCTTC,CASSPYSAAYNEQFF
TRBJ2-7,TRBD2,TRBV18,many,TGTGCCAGCTCACCACTAGCGGGAGCCAGAGAAACCTACGAGCAGTACTTC,CASSPLAGARETYEQYF
TRBJ2-7,TRBD2,TRBV20-1,many,TGCAGTGCTAGGACGGGAGGCTACGAGCAGTACTTC,CSARTGGYEQYF
TRBJ2-7,NA,TRBV7-2,many,TGTGCCAGCAGCTTAGATGTTGGTCTATCCCAGCAGTACTTC,CASSLDVGLSQQYF
TRBJ2-5,NA,TRBV20-1,NA,TGCAGTGCTAGAGACGGTAGCTCAGTAGAGACCCAGTACTTC,CSARDGSSVETQYF
TRBJ1-5,NA,TRBV19,many,TGTGCCAGTAGTATAGGCCTTGATCAGCCCCAGCATTTT,CASSIGLDQPQHF
TRBJ1-1,NA,TRBV10-3,many,TGTGCCATCAGTGCGGGGGTGAACACTGAAGCTTTCTTT,CAISAGVNTEAFF
TRBJ1-4,TRBD1,TRBV29-1,medium-sized,TGCAGCGTTGAAGGGACAGGGACTAATGAAAAACTGTTTTTT,CSVEGTGTNEKLFF
TRBJ2-3,NA,TRBV29-1,NA,TGCAGCGTTGAAGGGACTAGCACAGATACGCAGTATTTT,CSVEGTSTDTQYF
TRBJ2-5,NA,TRBV28,many,TGTGCCAGCAGTTTTCAGGGAACGAAAGAGACCCAGTACTTC,CASSFQGTKETQYF
TRBJ2-3,TRBD2,TRBV5-5,many,TGTGCCAGCAGCTTGGAAACTAGCGGCCCTAGTGCAGATACGCAGTATTTT,CASSLETSGPSADTQYF
TRBJ2-5,TRBD1,TRBV11-2,medium-sized,TGTGCCAGCAGCCCGGACAGGGGGCGCATGGAGACCCAGTACTTC,CASSPDRGRMETQYF
TRBJ2-1,TRBD1,TRBV5-1,many,TGCGCCAGCATCTTGGAGGCAGGGGGTCTGAATGAGCAGTTCTTC,CASILEAGGLNEQFF
TRBJ1-1,TRBD1,TRBV5-6,medium-sized,TGTGCCAGCAGCTTGACAGGGGGGATCCCTGAAGCTTTCTTT,CASSLTGGIPEAFF
TRBJ1-5,NA,TRBV6-2/TRBV6-3,medium-sized,TGTGCCAGCAGTTACTCCGGACAGAACAATCAGCCCCAGCATTTT,CASSYSGQNNQPQHF
TRBJ2-3,TRBD2,TRBV20-1,medium-sized,TGCAGTGCTCGGGGGGGCCAGGATACGCAGTATTTT,CSARGGQDTQYF
TRBJ1-5,TRBD1,TRBV11-2,many,TGTGCCAGCAGCTTAGTATCAGGGGGCGGTCAGCCCCAGCATTTT,CASSLVSGGGQPQHF
TRBJ2-3,TRBD2,TRBV7-2,many,TGTGCCAGCAGCTTGGCTAGCGGGGGCACAGATACGCAGTATTTT,CASSLASGGTDTQYF
TRBJ2-3,NA,TRBV20-1,many,TGCAGTGCTAGAGACGTCCTCACAGATACGCAGTATTTT,CSARDVLTDTQYF
TRBJ2-1,NA,TRBV3-1,medium-sized,TGTGCCAGCAGCCAAGTCGGGGAGGCGAGGGTGTTCTTC,CASSQVGEARVFF